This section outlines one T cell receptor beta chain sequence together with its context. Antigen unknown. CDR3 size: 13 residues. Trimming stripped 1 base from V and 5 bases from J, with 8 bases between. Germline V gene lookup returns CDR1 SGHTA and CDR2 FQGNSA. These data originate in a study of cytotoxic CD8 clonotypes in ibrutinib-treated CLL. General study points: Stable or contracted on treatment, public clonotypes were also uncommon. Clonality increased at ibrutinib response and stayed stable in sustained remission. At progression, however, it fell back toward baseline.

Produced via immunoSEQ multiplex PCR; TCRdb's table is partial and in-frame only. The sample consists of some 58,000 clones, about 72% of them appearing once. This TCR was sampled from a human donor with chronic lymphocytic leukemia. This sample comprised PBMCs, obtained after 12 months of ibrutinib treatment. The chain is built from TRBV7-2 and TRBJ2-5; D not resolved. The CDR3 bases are TGTGCCAGCAGCTTAGGGGCTGGGGAGACCCAGTACTTC. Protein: CASSLGAGETQYF.